The 9 T cell receptor beta chains listed next were all sequenced from one sample in a study of regulatory T cells in long-lasting Graves disease. Regarding time point: newly diagnosed GD, antithyroid drugs for less than 3 months. TCR sequences were obtained from RNA taken from PBMCs. Building the TCR beta libraries relied on iRepertoire HTBI primers, and CDR3 regions underwent Arm-PCR. A single record per CDR3 protein comes from TCRdb applying MiXCR to the multiplex PCR reads. The repertoire holds a few hundred thousand distinct CDR3 sequences, with about an eighth as singletons. These data are also associated with another study on T cells in Graves' hyperthyroidism and ophthalmopathy.

The sample here was peripheral blood mononuclear cells (PBMCs), taken at new diagnosis, from a patient treated with antithyroid drugs. Receptor source: a woman between 18 and 29 years old with Graves disease.

This clonotype was counted only a few times. This rearrangement joins TRBV10-1 to TRBJ2-3; D is undetermined. There are 15 residues in the CDR3. Germline V CDR1 and CDR2: WNHNN, SYGVQD (reference sequence). V gave up 3 bases and J gave up 0 bases, with 10 bases separating them. The CDR3 nucleotides read TGCGCCAGCAGTGACTTCTCGAAGAGCACAGATACGCAGTATTTT. This encodes CASSDFSKSTDTQYF.

In this sample, this clonotype turned up many times. V and J are TRBV28 and TRBJ1-1; D not resolved. CDR3 length: 11 residues. Germline V gene data show CDR1 as MDHEN and CDR2 as SYDVKM. Trimming removed 6 bases at V and 6 bases at J, with 8 bases between. CDR3 sequence reads: CASSLFSEAFF. CDR3 nucleotides: TGTGCCAGCAGCCTCTTCTCTGAAGCTTTCTTT.

This clonotype was seen a few times. One end of the junction is discordant with germline, which a read error may explain. The chain employs TRBV25-1 and TRBJ1-1; TRBD1 agrees at 7 bases. Germline CDR1 reads MGHDK; CDR2 reads SYGVNS. CDR3 size: 13 residues. The CDR3 nucleotides read TGTACCAGCAGTTTACGACAGGGTACTGAAGCTTTCTTT. Translation: CTSSLRQGTEAFF. The variable domain in full, with the rest retrieved from reference TRBV25-1 and TRBJ1-1, is EADIYQTPRYLVIGTGKKITLECSQTMGHDKMYWYQQDPGMELHLIHYSYGVNSTEKGDLSSESTVSRIRTEHFPLTLESARPSHTSQYLCTSSLRQGTEAFFGQGTRLTVV.

This clonotype was observed many times. The chain combines TRBV28 with TRBJ2-3; 8 bases are a match to TRBD2. Germline V gene lookup returns CDR1 MDHEN and CDR2 SYDVKM. Germline trimming cut 3 bases from V and 4 bases from J; bases unmatched to any gene: 6. This CDR3 has 15 residues. CDR3 bases: TGTGCCAGCAGTTTTGATTCGCGGGGGGCAGATACGCAGTATTTT. This sequence encodes CASSFDSRGADTQYF.

The rearrangement joins TRBV10-1 to TRBJ2-2, with 7 bases that match TRBD2. The V and J ends lost 4 bases and 3 bases, in that order; junction bases with no gene match: 5. Looked up from germline, CDR1 is WNHNN and CDR2 is SYGVQD (reference sequence). The CDR3 contains 15 residues. CDR3: CASSVGREHTGELFF. In DNA form, the CDR3 reads TGCGCCAGCAGTGTGGGGCGGGAGCACACCGGGGAGCTGTTTTTT.

The chain carries TRBV4-1 and TRBJ2-1, with a weak D call TRBD2 (7 bases). Germline assignment: CDR1 MGHRA and CDR2 YSYEKL. The V end lost 1 base, the J end lost 0 bases, and 19 bases lay between the germline ends. The CDR3 is 19 residues long. CDR3 in amino acids: CASSQGGGFWASSYNEQFF. CDR3 coding DNA: TGCGCCAGCAGCCAAGGGGGGGGCTTCTGGGCTAGCTCCTACAATGAGCAGTTCTTC.

This clonotype was observed at least ten times. The chain couples TRBV3-1 to TRBJ1-2; D uncertain. Trimming shortened V by 0 bases and J by 1 base, and 9 bases separated the two germline ends. Germline loops: CDR1 LGHDT, CDR2 YNNKEL (reference sequence). The CDR3 contains 15 residues. The CDR3 sequence: CASSQDLRDNYGYTF. CDR3 coding DNA: TGTGCCAGCAGCCAAGATCTGAGAGATAACTATGGCTACACCTTC.

V and J are TRBV5-1 and TRBJ1-1, with 8 bases fitting TRBD1. Unmatched junction bases numbered 5, after V lost 2 bases and J lost 8 bases. CDR3 length equals 13 residues. Germline CDR1 reads SGHRS; CDR2 reads YFSETQ. Here the CDR3 reads CASSLPDRAEAFF. The CDR3 nucleotides are TGCGCCAGCAGCTTACCGGACAGGGCGGAAGCTTTCTTT.

This clonotype was seen many times. The V call is TRBV4-3, the J call TRBJ2-3; maybe TRBD2 (5 bases). This CDR3 is built from 16 residues. The germline gives CDR1 LGHNA, CDR2 YSLEER. Trimming removed 1 base at V and 2 bases at J, with 13 bases between. The CDR3 DNA follows: TGCGCCAGCAGCCAAGCTCGGGCGGGTGTCACAGATACGCAGTATTTT. Protein product: CASSQARAGVTDTQYF.